The 16 T cell receptor beta chains presented below share a single source sample, sequenced in a study of cytomegalovirus exposure and HLA in healthy donors. PCR employed 60 Vbeta and 13 Jbeta primers. Data came from immunoSEQ multiplex PCR; TCRdb stores just in-frame clones and leaves some out. This sample has 100,000 or so clones; under 85% occur once, and the top ten carry about 1.9%. Sequencing was performed on PBMCs. The receptors originated from a man aged 25 to 45 in good health and CMV-seronegative.

This clone was detected ten times or more. The rearrangement uses TRBV7-9 and TRBJ2-3; unclear D gene. V lost 2 bases and J lost 3, with 12 bases in between. CDR3 length equals 15 residues. Germline lookup yields CDR1 SEHNR and CDR2 FQNEAQ (reference sequence). CDR3 residues: CASSLQALGTDTQYF. Written as DNA, the CDR3 is TGTGCCAGCAGCTTACAGGCCCTGGGTACAGATACGCAGTATTTT.

This chain uses TRBV5-6 with TRBJ1-1; D remains unclear. The length of the CDR3 is 13 residues. CDR1 is SGHDT and CDR2 is YYEEEE in the germline V gene. Trimming pared 3 bases from V and 1 base from J, leaving 7 bases between. CDR3 in DNA: TGTGCCAGCAGCTGGCCGGGGAACACTGAAGCTTTCTTT. Its protein product is CASSWPGNTEAFF.

The chain uses TRBV9 and TRBJ2-7; the D gene is possibly TRBD2 (6 bases). Germline CDR1 reads SGDLS; CDR2 reads YYNGEE. V was pared by 0 bases and J by 2 bases, with 12 bases between. The length of the CDR3 is 15 residues. CDR3 sequence reads: CASSVGRGSTYEQYF. The DNA of the CDR3 is TGTGCCAGCAGCGTAGGGAGGGGATCTACCTACGAGCAGTACTTC.

The CDR3 region has the DNA TGTGCCAGCAGTTACGTTTATGATGAAAAACTGTTTTTT. Amino acid sequence: CASSYVYDEKLFF. The chain couples TRBV6-6 to TRBJ1-4; D is unresolved. In germline, CDR1 is MNHNY, CDR2 SVGAGI (reference sequence). This CDR3 contains 13 residues. V shed 2 bases and J shed 6 bases, with 7 bases lying between them.

The chain recombines TRBV7-2 with TRBJ1-1; D remains unclear. The germline CDR1 and CDR2 sequences are SGHTA and FQGNSA. The CDR3 has 14 residues. V lost 4 bases and J 3 bases, leaving 12 bases between the germline ends. CDR3 DNA: TGTGCCAGCAGCTCCCTAGGGCGGGACACTGAAGCTTTCTTT. It encodes CASSSLGRDTEAFF.

The chain joins TRBV5-6 to TRBJ2-1; 9 bases agree with TRBD1. Germline CDR1 is SGHDT and CDR2 is YYEEEE. Losses at the gene ends were 4 bases for V and 9 bases for J; bases not matched to a gene: 5. This CDR3 is 13 amino acids long. The CDR3 coding sequence is TGTGCCAGCAGCCTACAGGGGGCAGGTGAGCAGTTCTTC. As protein: CASSLQGAGEQFF.

This clone has a handful of counts. The chain joins TRBV29-1 to TRBJ2-3, with 12 bases aligning to TRBD2. Looked up from germline, CDR1 is SQVTM and CDR2 is ANQGSEA. The ends lost 1 base at V and 6 bases at J; junction bases unmatched: 8. The CDR3 has 16 amino acids. CDR3 nucleotides: TGCAGCGTTGAAGGGGGTCTAGCGGGGGGGCCCGATACGCAGTATTTT. This encodes CSVEGGLAGGPDTQYF.

The V and J genes are TRBV4-1 and TRBJ1-4; D unresolved. Trimming pared 4 bases from V and 7 bases from J, leaving 13 bases between. CDR3 size: 14 residues. Germline CDR1 MGHRA, CDR2 YSYEKL. CDR3 region: CASSLAHTGEKLFF. The CDR3 nucleotides are TGCGCCAGCAGCCTTGCCCATACTGGTGAAAAACTGTTTTTT.

This chain joins TRBV6-5 and TRBJ1-2, with 7 bases matching TRBD1. V was pared by 7 bases and J by 1 base, with 6 bases of the junction left unmatched. Germline-derived CDR1 and CDR2 are MNHEY and SVGAGI. The CDR3 has 14 amino acids. The CDR3: CASTPGGFNYGYTF. CDR3 in DNA: TGTGCCAGCACCCCAGGGGGGTTTAACTATGGCTACACCTTC.

V is TRBV7-2 and J is TRBJ2-7; tentative D call: TRBD1 (5 bases). The germline CDR1 and CDR2 sequences are SGHTA and FQGNSA. The CDR3 is 15 residues long. The V end was cut by 4 bases, the J end by 4 bases, with 17 bases between. The CDR3 sequence: CASSSDRDSSYEQYF. The CDR3 nucleotides are TGTGCCAGCAGCTCCGACCGAGACAGTTCATACGAGCAGTACTTC.

This chain uses TRBV19 with TRBJ1-1; a weak D match, TRBD1 (5 bases). The V gene lost 4 bases and the J gene lost 0 bases, with 15 bases spanning the gap. The CDR3 runs to 16 residues. Germline CDR1 reads LNHDA; CDR2 reads SQIVND (reference sequence). The CDR3 region is CASSNPGRGLNTEAFF. In nucleotides, the CDR3 is TGTGCCAGTAGTAACCCAGGGAGGGGTCTGAACACTGAAGCTTTCTTT.

This clone was seen once. This chain's CDR3 is CASSSTQGVNTGELFF. CDR3 in DNA: TGTGCCAGCAGCTCAACTCAGGGGGTGAACACCGGGGAGCTGTTTTTT. The chain recombines TRBV7-2 with TRBJ2-2, with 7 bases aligning to TRBD1. The CDR3 extends over 16 amino acids. The J segment lost 1 base and the V segment lost 4 bases, leaving 6 bases of the junction unmatched. Germline V gene lookup returns CDR1 SGHTA and CDR2 FQGNSA. Looking up the rest from reference TRBV7-2 and TRBJ2-2 gives the full variable domain: GAGVSQSPSNKVTEKGKDVELRCDPISGHTALYWYRQSLGQGLEFLIYFQGNSAPDKSGLPSDRFSAERTGGSVSTLTIQRTQQEDSAVYLCASSSTQGVNTGELFFGEGSRLTVL.

The chain combines TRBV19 with TRBJ1-5; TRBD1 might be the D (6 bases). The CDR3 spans 15 residues. V was clipped by 5 bases and J by 6 bases, with 17 bases between them. CDR1 and CDR2 from the germline V gene are LNHDA and SQIVND (reference sequence). CDR3 amino acids: CASSHGGAGIQPQHF. DNA for the CDR3: TGTGCCAGTAGTCATGGGGGCGCAGGGATTCAGCCCCAGCATTTT.

The genes are TRBV7-9 and TRBJ1-1; the D gene is possibly TRBD1 (5 bases). The germline V and J ends were trimmed by 6 bases and 7 bases, with 18 bases remaining between them. The CDR3 is 14 amino acids. Germline V lookup: CDR1 SEHNR, CDR2 FQNEAQ (reference sequence). The CDR3 DNA follows: TGTGCCAGCAGTCAAATTTACAGGATCCTTGAAGCTTTCTTT. It encodes CASSQIYRILEAFF.

This clone was counted a single time. The V gene is TRBV5-4, the J gene TRBJ1-4, with 7 bases fitting TRBD1. The CDR3 covers 15 residues. Germline CDR1 and CDR2: SGHNT and YYREEE (reference sequence). Trimming took 2 bases from V and 4 from J; bases not matched to a gene: 5. In DNA form, the CDR3 reads TGTGCCAGCAGCTTAAGACAGGGTAATAATGAAAAACTGTTTTTT. Translation gives CASSLRQGNNEKLFF.

This clone has just one count. The chain couples TRBV5-1 to TRBJ2-5, with TRBD2 identical over 10 bases. V lost 0 bases, J lost 2 bases, and 4 bases stayed unmatched. Germline V CDR1 and CDR2: SGHRS, YFSETQ. The CDR3 runs to 16 residues. CDR3 region: CASSLAGLARQETQYF. The CDR3 coding sequence is TGCGCCAGCAGCTTGGCGGGACTAGCGAGACAAGAGACCCAGTACTTC. The full variable domain, its missing parts supplied by reference TRBV5-1 and TRBJ2-5, is KAGVTQTPRYLIKTRGQQVTLSCSPISGHRSVSWYQQTPGQGLQFLFEYFSETQRNKGNFPGRFSGRQFSNSRSEMNVSTLELGDSALYLCASSLAGLARQETQYFGPGTRLLVL.